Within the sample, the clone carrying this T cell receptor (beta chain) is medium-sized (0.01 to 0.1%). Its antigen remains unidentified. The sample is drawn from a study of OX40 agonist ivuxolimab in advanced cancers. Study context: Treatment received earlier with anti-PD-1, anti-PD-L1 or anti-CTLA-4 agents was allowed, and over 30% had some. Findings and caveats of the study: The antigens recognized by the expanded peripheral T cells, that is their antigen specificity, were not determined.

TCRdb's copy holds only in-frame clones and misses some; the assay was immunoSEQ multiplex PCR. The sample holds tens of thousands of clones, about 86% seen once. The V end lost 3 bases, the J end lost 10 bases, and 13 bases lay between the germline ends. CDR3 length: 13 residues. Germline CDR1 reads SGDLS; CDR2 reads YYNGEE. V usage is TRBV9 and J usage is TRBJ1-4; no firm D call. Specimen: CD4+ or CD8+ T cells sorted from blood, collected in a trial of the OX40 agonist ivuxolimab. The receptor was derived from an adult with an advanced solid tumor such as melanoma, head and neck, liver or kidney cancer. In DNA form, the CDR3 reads TGTGCCAGCAGCGGATCGGTTTTCGGAAAACTGTTTTTT. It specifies CASSGSVFGKLFF.